The 10 T cell receptor beta chains in this list originate from one sample, sequenced in a study of blood T cell repertoires in COVID-19. The table came from immunoSEQ multiplex PCR; TCRdb's copy has only in-frame clones and leaves some out. This sample has 200,000 to 250,000 clones; more than 75% occur once, and the top ten carry 5% to 6.5%. The sequenced sample consisted of peripheral blood. Source of these receptors: a man older than 75 with acute or convalescent COVID-19.

The V gene is TRBV7-2, the J gene TRBJ2-4; 10 bases are a match to TRBD1. This CDR3 contains 18 residues. V was clipped by 1 base and J by 1 base; unmatched bases: 7. Looked up from germline, CDR1 is SGHTA and CDR2 is FQGNSA. The CDR3: CASSLDGTGVRAKNIQYF. CDR3 nucleotide sequence: TGTGCCAGCAGCTTAGATGGGACAGGGGTTCGGGCCAAAAACATTCAGTACTTC.

CDR3 protein: CASSVTGGSTDTQYF. The CDR3 nucleotides read TGTGCCAGCAGTGTAACGGGAGGAAGCACAGATACGCAGTATTTT. The V and J genes are TRBV6-4 and TRBJ2-3, with TRBD2 matching over 7 bases. The CDR3 is made up of 15 amino acids. CDR1 is MRHNA, CDR2 SNTAGT, per germline. V dropped 4 bases and J dropped 0; count of bases not matched to a gene: 4.

The chain couples TRBV18 to TRBJ2-5; tentative D call: TRBD2 (5 bases). V was shortened by 0 bases and J by 1 base, with 18 bases between the two germline ends. The germline CDR1 and CDR2 sequences are KGHSH and LQKENI. The CDR3 has 18 residues. The CDR3 reads CASSPPTGSAAPQETQYF. The CDR3 nucleotides read TGTGCCAGCTCACCACCCACGGGTAGCGCAGCCCCCCAAGAGACCCAGTACTTC. The full variable domain, its missing parts supplied by reference TRBV18 and TRBJ2-5, is NAGVMQNPRHLVRRRGQEARLRCSPMKGHSHVYWYRQLPEEGLKFMVYLQKENIIDESGMPKERFSAEFPKEGPSILRIQQVVRGDSAAYFCASSPPTGSAAPQETQYFGPGTRLLVL.

The chain couples TRBV3-1 (or the pseudogene TRBV3-2) to TRBJ1-1; D call uncertain. V was pared by 2 bases and J by 2 bases, with 9 bases between. CDR1 is LGHDT, CDR2 YNNKEL, per germline (reference sequence). The CDR3 runs to 14 residues. The CDR3 coding sequence is TGTGCCAGCAGCCAACCTCAGGTAAACACTGAAGCTTTCTTT. Protein product: CASSQPQVNTEAFF.

This chain connects TRBV19 to TRBJ1-5; 12 bases agree with TRBD1. V shed 10 bases and J 7 bases; nucleotides not matched to a gene: 20. This CDR3 contains 18 residues. The germline gives CDR1 LNHDA, CDR2 SQIVND (reference sequence). CDR3 amino acids: CAIHTPGQGAPGYQPQHF. The CDR3 region has the DNA TGTGCCATCCACACCCCGGGACAGGGGGCGCCTGGGTACCAGCCCCAGCATTTT.

V gene TRBV6-5 combines with J gene TRBJ2-1, with 10 bases that match TRBD1. This CDR3 spans 14 amino acids. The germline CDR1 and CDR2 sequences are MNHEY and SVGAGI. Trimming cost V 5 bases and J 7 bases; bases outside gene matches: 5. The CDR3 region has the DNA TGTGCCAGCAGTAGCGACAGGGGGCAGAATGAGCAGTTCTTC. This codes for CASSSDRGQNEQFF.

The chain employs TRBV6-5 and TRBJ2-1; D is possibly TRBD1 (5 bases). CDR3 length equals 12 residues. Trimming took off 6 bases at V and 9 bases at J, with 12 bases between the two ends. The germline V gene has CDR1 MNHEY and CDR2 SVGAGI. CDR3 in amino acids: CASRDLGAEQFF. CDR3 in DNA: TGTGCCAGCAGAGACCTAGGGGCTGAGCAGTTCTTC.

The chain joins TRBV5-4 to TRBJ2-2; no clear D gene. The CDR3 runs to 13 residues. V was cut by 1 base and J by 5 bases, with 6 bases left in between. Germline assignment: CDR1 SGHNT and CDR2 YYREEE (reference sequence). The CDR3: CASSLIGTGELFF. DNA of the CDR3: TGTGCCAGCAGCTTGATCGGTACCGGGGAGCTGTTTTTT. Using reference TRBV5-4 and TRBJ2-2 for the parts outside the CDR3, the full variable domain is ETGVTQSPTHLIKTRGQQVTLRCSSQSGHNTVSWYQQALGQGPQFIFQYYREEENGRGNFPPRFSGLQFPNYSSELNVNALELDDSALYLCASSLIGTGELFFGEGSRLTVL.

This chain links TRBV5-1 with TRBJ2-5; D is ambiguous. From germline, CDR1 is SGHRS and CDR2 YFSETQ. The V end was cut by 1 base, the J end by 1 base, with 14 bases between. The length of the CDR3 is 16 residues. Written as DNA, the CDR3 is TGCGCCAGCAGCTTGCTCCCAAGATCACTCCAAGAGACCCAGTACTTC. Encoded protein: CASSLLPRSLQETQYF.

The V gene is TRBV18, the J gene TRBJ2-1, with 10 bases that match TRBD2. The germline V gene encodes CDR1 KGHSH and CDR2 LQKENI. The CDR3 is 15 amino acids. V lost 3 bases to trimming and J lost 8 bases; unmatched junction nucleotides: 7. The CDR3 is CASSPGLAKGDEQFF. DNA of the CDR3: TGTGCCAGCTCACCGGGACTAGCGAAAGGGGATGAGCAGTTCTTC.